The clone carrying this T cell receptor (beta chain) was seen only a few times. V was cut by 3 bases and J by 1 base, with 6 bases left in between. Germline CDR1 SEHNR, CDR2 FQNEAQ (reference sequence). CDR3 length: 14 amino acids. The sample is drawn from a study of identical twins. Each donor (without exception) was a healthy Caucasian. cDNA carried unique molecular identifiers, and a universal primer site was added by template switching. TCRdb re-called the 5' RACE reads with MiXCR, one entry per CDR3 protein. The sample carries about 890,000 distinct CDR3 sequences, around 12% recorded once. Another study also made use of these data, one on yellow fever vaccine responses in identical twins.

This receptor was identified in a woman in her late teens or twenties in good health. Sequencing was done on a sample of PBMCs. The chain employs TRBV7-9 and TRBJ2-2; D call uncertain. As DNA, the CDR3 is TGTGCCAGCAGCTTCAAGGAGAACACCGGGGAGCTGTTTTTT. Protein: CASSFKENTGELFF.